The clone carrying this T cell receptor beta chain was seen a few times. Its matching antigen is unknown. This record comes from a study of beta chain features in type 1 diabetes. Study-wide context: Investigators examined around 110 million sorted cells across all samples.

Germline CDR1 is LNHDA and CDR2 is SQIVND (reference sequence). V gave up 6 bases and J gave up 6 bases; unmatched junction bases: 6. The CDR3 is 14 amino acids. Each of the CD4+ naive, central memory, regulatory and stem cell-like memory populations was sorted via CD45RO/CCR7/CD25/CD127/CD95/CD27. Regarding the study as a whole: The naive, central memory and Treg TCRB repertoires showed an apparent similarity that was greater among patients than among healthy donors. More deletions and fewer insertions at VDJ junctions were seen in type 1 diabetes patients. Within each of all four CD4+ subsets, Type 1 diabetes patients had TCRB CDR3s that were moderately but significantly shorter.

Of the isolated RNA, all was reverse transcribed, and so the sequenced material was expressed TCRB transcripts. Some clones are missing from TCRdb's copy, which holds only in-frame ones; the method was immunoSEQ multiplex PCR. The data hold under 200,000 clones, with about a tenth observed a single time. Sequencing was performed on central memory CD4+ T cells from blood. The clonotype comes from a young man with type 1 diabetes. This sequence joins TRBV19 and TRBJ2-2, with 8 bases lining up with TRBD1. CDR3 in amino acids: CASRRDRRAGELFF. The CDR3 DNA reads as TGTGCCAGTAGGAGGGACAGGAGGGCCGGGGAGCTGTTTTTT.